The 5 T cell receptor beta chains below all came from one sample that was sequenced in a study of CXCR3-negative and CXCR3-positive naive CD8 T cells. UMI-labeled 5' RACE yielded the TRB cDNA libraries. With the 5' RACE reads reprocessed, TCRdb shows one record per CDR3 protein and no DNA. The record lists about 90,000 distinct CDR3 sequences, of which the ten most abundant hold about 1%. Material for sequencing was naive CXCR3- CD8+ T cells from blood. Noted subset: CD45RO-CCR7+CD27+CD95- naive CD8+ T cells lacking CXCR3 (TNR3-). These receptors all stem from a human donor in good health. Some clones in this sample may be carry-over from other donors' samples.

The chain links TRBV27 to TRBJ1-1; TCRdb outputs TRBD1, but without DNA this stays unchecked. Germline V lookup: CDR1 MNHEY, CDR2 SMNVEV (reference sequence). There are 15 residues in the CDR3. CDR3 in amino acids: CASRIALEGHTEAFF.

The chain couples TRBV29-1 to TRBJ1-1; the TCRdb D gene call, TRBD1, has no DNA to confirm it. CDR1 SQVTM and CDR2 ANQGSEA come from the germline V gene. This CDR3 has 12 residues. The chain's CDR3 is CSVETGITEAFF.

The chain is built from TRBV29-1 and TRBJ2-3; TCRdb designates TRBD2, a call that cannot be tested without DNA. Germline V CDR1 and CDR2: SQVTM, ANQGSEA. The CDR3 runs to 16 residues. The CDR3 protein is CSVERTSWGGTDTQYF.

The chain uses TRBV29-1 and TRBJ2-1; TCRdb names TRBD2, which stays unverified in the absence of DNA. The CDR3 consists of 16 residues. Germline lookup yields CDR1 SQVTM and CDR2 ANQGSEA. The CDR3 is CSVEGLDEREGNEQFF.

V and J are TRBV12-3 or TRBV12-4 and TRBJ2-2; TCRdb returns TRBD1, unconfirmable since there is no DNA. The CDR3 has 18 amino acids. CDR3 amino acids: CASSLALTGHPNTGELFF.